These 25 T cell receptor beta chains share one sample of origin, sequenced in a study of shared clonotypes between healthy human individuals. The protocol was immunoSEQ multiplex PCR, while the TCRdb copy is restricted to in-frame clones and leaves out a portion. The sample holds about 680,000 clones, more than 70% seen once. Sequenced: memory CD4+ T cells sorted from blood. Subset of the sample: CD45RA-negative fraction. These receptors were collected from a woman aged 25 to 39 in good health.

This clone was observed a handful of times. The V gene is TRBV19, the J gene TRBJ2-2; 7 bases are a match to TRBD2. This CDR3 is built from 15 residues. Germline V gene data show CDR1 as LNHDA and CDR2 as SQIVND (reference sequence). Unmatched junction bases numbered 11, after V lost 6 bases and J lost 7 bases. CDR3 coding DNA: TGTGCCAGTAGCAAATGGGGCGGGAGCAACGGGGAGCTGTTTTTT. Translated: CASSKWGGSNGELFF.

V usage is TRBV5-8 and J usage is TRBJ1-5; D gene unclear. Trimming shortened V by 0 bases and J by 5 bases, and 12 bases separated the two germline ends. Germline CDR1 SGHTS, CDR2 YDEGEE. The CDR3 extends over 15 amino acids. The CDR3 region is CASSLGVAQDQPQHF. Here the CDR3 DNA reads TGTGCCAGCAGCTTGGGCGTCGCGCAGGATCAGCCCCAGCATTTT.

This clone appeared once. This sequence joins TRBV4-1 and TRBJ1-2, with 10 positions matching TRBD1. This CDR3 is built from 22 residues. Germline V gene sequence: CDR1 MGHRA, CDR2 YSYEKL. J was trimmed by 8 bases and V by 0 bases; bases with no gene match: 27. CDR3: CASSQDLGLRGQGGESAFGYTF. The CDR3 nucleotides are TGCGCCAGCAGCCAAGATCTGGGGTTACGAGGACAGGGGGGGGAGTCGGCTTTCGGCTACACCTTC.

This chain uses TRBV2 with TRBJ2-4, with 7 bases that match TRBD1. This CDR3 region has 13 residues. Per the germline V gene, CDR1 is SNHLY and CDR2 is FYNNEI. After removal of 6 bases from V and 7 bases from J, the junction contained 6 bases not matched to a gene. CDR3 sequence: CASSIDRDNIQYF. CDR3 DNA sequence: TGTGCCAGCAGCATTGACAGGGATAACATTCAGTACTTC.

At least ten counts were recorded for this clone. This CDR3 is also generated by other DNA sequences in the sample. V and J are TRBV27 and TRBJ1-5, with 8 bases lining up with TRBD1. The CDR3 is 13 residues long. Germline lookup yields CDR1 MNHEY and CDR2 SMNVEV (reference sequence). Trimming took 8 bases from V and 2 from J; bases not matched to a gene: 2. CDR3 coding DNA: TGTGCCAGCGCGGGACAGGGCAATCAGCCCCAGCATTTT. It encodes CASAGQGNQPQHF.

The rearrangement joins TRBV6-4 to TRBJ2-1, with 8 bases identical to TRBD1. The CDR3 covers 13 residues. Looked up from germline, CDR1 is MRHNA and CDR2 is SNTAGT. Trimming took 6 bases from V and 5 from J; bases not matched to a gene: 3. In nucleotides, the CDR3 is TGTGCCAGCAGACTGACAGGGGACAATGAGCAGTTCTTC. It yields the protein CASRLTGDNEQFF.

This CDR3 is CAWSPQIYEQYF. CDR3 nucleotides: TGTGCCTGGAGTCCCCAGATCTACGAGCAGTACTTC. The rearrangement links TRBV30 to TRBJ2-7; D is ambiguous. V was shortened by 2 bases and J by 3 bases, with 8 bases between the two germline ends. The germline V gene encodes CDR1 GTSNPN and CDR2 SVGIG (reference sequence). The CDR3 spans 12 residues.

The chain uses TRBV7-9 and TRBJ2-1; 13 nucleotides align to TRBD2. V was clipped by 6 bases and J by 9 bases; unmatched bases: 8. From germline, CDR1 is SEHNR and CDR2 FQNEAQ (reference sequence). The CDR3 totals 15 residues. The CDR3, as DNA: TGTGCCAGCAGATACGGGACTAGCGGGATTGGTGAGCAGTTCTTC. Its translation is CASRYGTSGIGEQFF.

The V gene is TRBV28, the J gene TRBJ2-7; D is unresolved. The germline V gene encodes CDR1 MDHEN and CDR2 SYDVKM. CDR3 length: 14 residues. V lost 6 bases and J 3 bases, leaving 15 bases between the germline ends. CDR3 region: CASRVGIASYEQYF. CDR3 DNA sequence: TGTGCCAGCAGGGTCGGAATTGCCAGCTACGAGCAGTACTTC.

The rearrangement joins TRBV19 to TRBJ2-7; D is ambiguous. Germline V gene data show CDR1 as LNHDA and CDR2 as SQIVND (reference sequence). Between the trimmed V and J ends, which lost 3 bases and 2 bases, there was a span of 8 bases. The CDR3 totals 13 residues. The CDR3 nucleotides read TGTGCCAGTAGTATTGACCTTACCTACGAGCAGTACTTC. This encodes CASSIDLTYEQYF.

There are a few counts of this clone. The chain uses TRBV6-1 and TRBJ1-4; 9 nucleotides match TRBD1. V lost 8 bases to trimming and J lost 5 bases; unmatched junction nucleotides: 6. Germline V gene data show CDR1 as MNHNS and CDR2 as SASEGT. The CDR3 covers 14 residues. The DNA for the CDR3 is TGTGCCAGCGCCCGACAGGGGGGAAATGAAAAACTGTTTTTT. Residues: CASARQGGNEKLFF.

This clone showed up just once. The chain links TRBV6-4 to TRBJ1-4; the D is unclear. The CDR3 extends over 13 amino acids. Germline loops: CDR1 MRHNA, CDR2 SNTAGT. V lost 3 bases and J lost 8, with 10 bases in between. The CDR3 bases are TGTGCCAGCAGTGAGGCACAAGGGGAAAAACTGTTTTTT. It codes for CASSEAQGEKLFF.

The chain combines TRBV28 with TRBJ2-7; D is unclear. Looked up from germline, CDR1 is MDHEN and CDR2 is SYDVKM. V lost 2 bases, J lost 6 bases, and 11 bases lay in between. This CDR3 has 13 residues. CDR3 residues: CASSLVTGGEQYF. The CDR3 DNA is TGTGCCAGCAGTTTAGTAACTGGCGGCGAGCAGTACTTC.

The V and J genes are TRBV7-9 and TRBJ2-7, with D unclear. The CDR3 is made up of 12 amino acids. Deletions cut 1 base from V and 7 bases from J, with 8 bases between. Germline loops: CDR1 SEHNR, CDR2 FQNEAQ (reference sequence). CDR3 residues: CASSLGEREQYF. CDR3 in DNA: TGTGCCAGCAGCTTAGGAGAAAGGGAGCAGTACTTC.

The chain has TRBV4-1 and TRBJ2-3; 8 positions match TRBD2. Germline CDR1 is MGHRA and CDR2 is YSYEKL. The J segment lost 1 base and the V segment lost 1 base, leaving 10 bases of the junction unmatched. The CDR3 runs to 18 residues. CDR3 bases: TGCGCCAGCAGCCAAGTCGGTCGGACTAGCAGACGCACAGATACGCAGTATTTT. This encodes CASSQVGRTSRRTDTQYF.

The chain couples TRBV5-1 to TRBJ2-1; 9 nucleotides match TRBD2. CDR1 is SGHRS and CDR2 is YFSETQ in the germline V gene. Trimming at V came to 4 bases and at J to 0 bases, leaving 2 bases not matched to a gene. This CDR3 region has 15 residues. The CDR3 loop is CASSISGSSYNEQFF. CDR3 DNA sequence: TGCGCCAGCAGCATTAGCGGGAGCTCCTACAATGAGCAGTTCTTC.

A single count supports this clone. The genes are TRBV7-2 and TRBJ2-5; 7 nucleotides match TRBD1. The germline V gene has CDR1 SGHTA and CDR2 FQGNSA. The CDR3 contains 14 residues. The junction had 6 bases not matched to a gene; V was cut back by 5 bases and J by 3 bases. The CDR3 region has the DNA TGTGCCAGCAGCCCTGACAGGGTTAAAGAGACCCAGTACTTC. Its translation: CASSPDRVKETQYF. Full variable domain (missing parts from reference TRBV7-2 and TRBJ2-5): GAGVSQSPSNKVTEKGKDVELRCDPISGHTALYWYRQSLGQGLEFLIYFQGNSAPDKSGLPSDRFSAERTGGSVSTLTIQRTQQEDSAVYLCASSPDRVKETQYFGPGTRLLVL.

This chain links TRBV19 with TRBJ1-1; 7 bases are shared with TRBD1. V gave up 8 bases and J gave up 0 bases; unmatched junction bases: 3. Germline-derived CDR1 and CDR2 are LNHDA and SQIVND (reference sequence). This CDR3 is built from 13 residues. The CDR3 spells CASGTAMNTEAFF. The CDR3, as DNA: TGTGCCAGTGGGACAGCTATGAACACTGAAGCTTTCTTT.

The gene calls are TRBV5-4 and TRBJ2-7, with 9 nucleotides matching TRBD2. The germline CDR1 and CDR2 sequences are SGHNT and YYREEE (reference sequence). This CDR3 has 15 amino acids. V lost 3 bases to trimming and J lost 0 bases; unmatched junction nucleotides: 4. For the CDR3, the DNA is TGTGCCAGCAGCTCAAGCGGGAGGATCTCCTACGAGCAGTACTTC. Its translation: CASSSSGRISYEQYF.

V gene TRBV2 combines with J gene TRBJ2-6, with D possibly TRBD1 on 6 matching bases. The CDR3 extends over 15 amino acids. The V and J ends lost 6 bases and 1 base respectively, with 10 bases between them. CDR1 is SNHLY, CDR2 FYNNEI, per germline. The CDR3 sequence: CASRWGLSGANVLTF. CDR3 nucleotide sequence: TGTGCCAGCAGGTGGGGGCTATCTGGGGCCAACGTCCTGACTTTC.

The CDR3 protein is CASSPSGRGNEQYF. The CDR3 coding sequence is TGCGCCAGCAGTCCTAGCGGGAGAGGCAACGAGCAGTACTTC. The chain uses TRBV10-2 and TRBJ2-7; 10 bases line up with TRBD2. J gave up 5 bases and V 5 bases, and 6 bases lay outside the gene matches. CDR1 and CDR2 from the germline V gene are WSHSY and SAAADI. This CDR3 comprises 14 residues.

This chain uses TRBV5-1 with TRBJ1-2; possibly TRBD1 for D (5 bases). V was shortened by 4 bases and J by 3 bases, with 10 bases between the two germline ends. This CDR3 has 13 amino acids. Germline lookup yields CDR1 SGHRS and CDR2 YFSETQ. The CDR3 loop is CASSAQADYGYTF. CDR3 sequence (DNA): TGCGCCAGCAGCGCACAGGCGGACTATGGCTACACCTTC.

The rearrangement links TRBV7-6 to TRBJ2-1, with 8 bases aligning to TRBD2. The V gene's germline CDR1 is SGHVS and CDR2 FNYEAQ. This CDR3 is 15 amino acids long. V lost 2 bases and J lost 7; bases outside the gene matches: 7. The CDR3 sequence is CASSLRAGAENEQFF. The CDR3 DNA reads TGTGCCAGCAGCTTACGAGCGGGAGCGGAGAATGAGCAGTTCTTC.

This chain links TRBV30 with TRBJ2-5, with a tentative D call TRBD2 (6 bases). This CDR3 has 13 residues. The V end lost 1 base, the J end lost 1 base, and 7 bases lay between the germline ends. Germline lookup yields CDR1 GTSNPN and CDR2 SVGIG (reference sequence). DNA for the CDR3: TGTGCCTGGAGTGGGAGGGTCCAAGAGACCCAGTACTTC. This gives the protein CAWSGRVQETQYF.

CDR3 DNA: TGTGCCAGCTCACTCTTCGACAGGGAAGGAGGTGAAGCTTTCTTT. Amino acid sequence: CASSLFDREGGEAFF. V gene TRBV18 combines with J gene TRBJ1-1, with 7 bases lining up with TRBD1. J was trimmed by 7 bases and V by 4 bases; bases with no gene match: 12. Germline loops: CDR1 KGHSH, CDR2 LQKENI. This CDR3 has 15 amino acids. Full variable domain (remainder filled in from reference TRBV18 and TRBJ1-1): NAGVMQNPRHLVRRRGQEARLRCSPMKGHSHVYWYRQLPEEGLKFMVYLQKENIIDESGMPKERFSAEFPKEGPSILRIQQVVRGDSAAYFCASSLFDREGGEAFFGQGTRLTVV.